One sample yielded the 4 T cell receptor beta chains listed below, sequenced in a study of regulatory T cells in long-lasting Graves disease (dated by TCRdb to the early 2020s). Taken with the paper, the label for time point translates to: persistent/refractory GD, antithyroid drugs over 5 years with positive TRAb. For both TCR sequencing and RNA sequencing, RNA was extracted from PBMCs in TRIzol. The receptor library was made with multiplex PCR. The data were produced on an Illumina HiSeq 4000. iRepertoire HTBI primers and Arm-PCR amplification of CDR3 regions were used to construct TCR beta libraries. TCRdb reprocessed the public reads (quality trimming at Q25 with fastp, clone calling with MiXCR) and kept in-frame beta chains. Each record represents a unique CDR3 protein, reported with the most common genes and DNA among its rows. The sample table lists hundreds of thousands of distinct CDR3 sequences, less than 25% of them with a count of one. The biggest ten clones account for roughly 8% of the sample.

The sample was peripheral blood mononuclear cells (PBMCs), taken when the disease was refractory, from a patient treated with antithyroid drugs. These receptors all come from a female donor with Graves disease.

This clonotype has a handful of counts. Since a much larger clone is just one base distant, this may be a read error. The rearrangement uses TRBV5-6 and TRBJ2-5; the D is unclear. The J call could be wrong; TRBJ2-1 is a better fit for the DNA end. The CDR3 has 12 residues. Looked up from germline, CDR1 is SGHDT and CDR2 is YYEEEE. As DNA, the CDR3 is TGTGCCAGCAGCTTCCCCAGCAATGAGCAGTTCTTC. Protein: CASSFPSNEQFF.

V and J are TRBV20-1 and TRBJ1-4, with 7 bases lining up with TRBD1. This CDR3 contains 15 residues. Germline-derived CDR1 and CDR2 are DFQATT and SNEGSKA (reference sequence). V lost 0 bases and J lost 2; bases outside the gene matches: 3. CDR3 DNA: TGCAGTGCTAGAGATTACAGGGGCACTAATGAAAAACTGTTTTTT. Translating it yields CSARDYRGTNEKLFF.

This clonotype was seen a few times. The CDR3 nucleotides are TGTGCCAGCAGCTTGCCCGGGGGACTAGCGGGAGGGCCTGGGGAGACCCAGTACTTC. It yields the protein CASSLPGGLAGGPGETQYF. The V and J genes are TRBV5-6 and TRBJ2-5; 16 bases map to TRBD2. CDR3 length: 19 residues. After removal of 1 base from V and 5 bases from J, the junction contained 11 bases not matched to a gene. Germline CDR1 and CDR2: SGHDT and YYEEEE.

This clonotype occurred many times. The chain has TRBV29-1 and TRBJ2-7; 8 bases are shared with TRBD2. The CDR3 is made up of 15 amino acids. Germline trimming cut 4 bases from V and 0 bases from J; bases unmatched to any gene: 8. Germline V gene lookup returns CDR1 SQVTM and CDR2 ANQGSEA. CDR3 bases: TGCAGCGTTGTAGACCCAAGCGGGAGCTCCTACGAGCAGTACTTC. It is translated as CSVVDPSGSSYEQYF.